The T cell receptor (beta chain) under discussion was sequenced for a study of cytomegalovirus exposure and HLA in healthy donors (dated by TCRdb to 2017 to 2019). Study-level background: According to an earlier analysis of a few hundred of the donors, about 179 million T cells yielded 117 million unique TCR beta sequences and about 280 Gb of sequence data. Around 300 gigabases of sequencing data and around 87 million unique TCR sequences were included in an early release covering roughly 700 HLA-typed donors. Of the 350 to 400 genotyped donors, about 84% fell in the genetic ancestry cluster associated with self-reported Caucasian donors. The study aimed to test whether signatures of past pathogen exposure could be identified by cataloging public T cell receptors. Using immunosequencing, the study profiled T cell repertoires from approximately 700 subjects and related those repertoires to cytomegalovirus serostatus. In addition to the first cohort of 666 subjects, a separate validation cohort of 120 different subjects was used. To predict cytomegalovirus infection status, the study combined high-throughput TCR immunosequencing, statistical association of individual TCRs with disease status, and machine learning. A later analysis re-examined previously published TCR beta repertoires from 500 to 700 donors and added high-resolution HLA genotyping to investigate patterns of TCR occurrence. Rather than drawing on any new phenotypic data, the later analysis identified candidate immune exposures from TCR beta sequences and the way those sequences occurred across donors. An earlier analysis of approximately 640 of the donors applied high-throughput TCR beta sequencing to assess whether each TCR beta V gene segment acted as functional or pseudogenic. Donor age, sex, ethnicity and CMV serostatus were compiled together with the repertoire data. In a later genetic analysis, genome-wide SNP genotypes for 398 of the 666 donors were used, and that subset was treated as a discovery cohort. Every repertoire in the discovery cohort had been generated on one and the same sequencing platform. Class I and class II HLA loci were covered by the typing at four-digit resolution. The number of typed donors differed by locus: roughly 620-630 for A, B, C, DRB1 and DQB1; approximately 540 for DQA1; some 590 for DPA1; and some 450 for DPB1. Because of strong linkage in the cohort, a handful of DR-DQ haplotypes were treated as single units for association and clustering. Across 398 genotyped donors of the cohort, an average of about 240,000 unique TCR beta nucleotide sequences per donor were sequenced, and about a sixth of those sequences were non-productive. What the authors observed across the whole study: In a later analysis, more than 15,000 TCR beta sequences were associated with specific HLA alleles at a false discovery rate of 0.05. According to a later analysis, parvovirus B19, influenza, CMV and Epstein-Barr virus appeared linked to several top co-occurrence clusters. In both the original and validation cohorts, the classifier was reported to diagnose cytomegalovirus status with high specificity and sensitivity. In vitro tests confirmed that a few of the cytomegalovirus-associated TCR beta chains recognize cytomegalovirus antigens. Immune exposure information for the cohort was limited to CMV serostatus. Most TCR sequences were observed very rarely across donors, whereas some public TCRs were present in many individuals. It was suggested by the authors that the approach could potentially be generalized to other disease states and immunological phenotypes. According to a later analysis, most CMV-associated TCR beta chains appeared to be HLA-restricted, and the HLA associations seemed to be driven largely by CMV exposure. A further reported finding was that TCR beta sequences accurately predicted the HLA-A and HLA-B alleles for most subjects in the first cohort. In a later analysis, TCR association rates were found to vary across HLA loci, with the most associated TCRs seen for DRB1 alleles and the fewest for HLA-C alleles. The 87-base-pair reads could not distinguish some IMGT-functional V segments, including TRBV6-2 and TRBV6-3, so those segments were excluded. Because HLA typing was unavailable for some donors at each locus, only the typed subset was used in association tests. Broadly in line with IMGT annotations, most TCR beta V segments showed up in productive rearrangements about 87% or about 30% of the time in an earlier analysis of under 700 of the donors. In a later genetic analysis, fewer N-insertions in productive TCRs were reported among donors in an Asian-associated ancestry cluster than the 666-donor mean. When HLA alleles, especially DR and DQ, strongly co-occurred, attributing TCR associations to individual alleles was difficult. The study listed 150 to 200 TCR beta chains as associated with cytomegalovirus. Linkage disequilibrium might explain the correlated functional status among segregating V segments, but an unknown experimental factor could not be excluded. An association between a missense DCLRE1C variant and V-gene and J-gene trimming of TCR beta chains was found in a later genetic analysis and replicated in an independent cohort. Roughly uniform sequencing depth across donors was assumed in presence/absence analyses, although this assumption may not hold. A cluster of highly shared sequence variants was judged likely to represent a technical artifact of the sequencing pipeline. A later analysis found that HLA-associated TCR beta chains were more clonally expanded and had lower generation probabilities than equally common non-associated chains. Because counts were too low, more than 15 rarely observed V segments, including chromosome 9 orphons, were excluded from the earlier analysis of several hundred of the donors. In this cohort, only TCR beta chains were sequenced, and detectable features were limited by the absence of alpha or paired-chain data.

The junction shows trimming of 4 bases on V and 4 bases on J, plus 14 bases between the germline ends. CDR1 LNHNV and CDR2 YYDKDF are derived from the germline V gene (reference sequence). The CDR3, cysteine through phenylalanine, is 15 amino acids long. CDR3 DNA only is kept here, 45 bases in frame from base 1. The cohort was made up of 650 to 700 healthy bone marrow donors. Cohort members were all nominally healthy when sampled, although unrecorded immune exposures were likely present. The donor tested CMV seronegative and was one of the 352 seronegative cohort members. Each donor provided a peripheral blood sample, and peripheral blood mononuclear cells were used for TCR beta sequencing. Genomic DNA was extracted from the blood cell samples with the Qiagen DNeasy Blood Extraction Kit. In the case of this clone: Its antigen remains unidentified. The sample holds no much larger clone one base away, and base qualities are not on file.

Library generation was performed with the immunoSEQ multiplex PCR assay. For the multiplex PCR, a mixture combining 60 forward primers for TCR Vbeta segments and 13 reverse primers for TCR Jbeta segments was used. A multiplex PCR assay on genomic DNA amplified the CDR3 region of rearranged TCR beta genes. Amplified TCR beta libraries were sequenced as 87-base-pair reads on the Illumina HiSeq System. The authors' pipeline ran thus. A later analysis counted 65 million to 90 million unique TCR beta chains across the roughly 700 repertoires, and roughly 11 million of these chains were shared by at least two donors. Raw reads were error-corrected and collapsed into unique sequences by a nearest-neighbor algorithm in which closely related sequences were merged to remove PCR and sequencing errors. CDR3 sequences were aligned to IMGT reference sequences to assign V, D and J gene segments. For a sequence to be retained, at least a six-nucleotide match to both a V gene segment and a J gene segment was required. A rearrangement counted as productive if the CDR3 had no stop codons and remained in frame with V and J, and every other rearrangement counted as non-productive. CDR3 was defined by IMGT convention, running from the second conserved V-encoded cysteine to the conserved J-encoded phenylalanine. In an earlier analysis of roughly 610 of the donors, sequences lacking an unambiguous match to a single V gene segment were excluded. An earlier analysis of just under 600 of the donors called V segments functional above 56.7% productive rearrangements and segregating when the between-donor standard deviation exceeded 5%. A statistical classification framework was built to diagnose cytomegalovirus status from the catalog of TCR beta chain sequences. In a later analysis, V and J genes were assigned by comparing TCR nucleotide sequences against IMGT/GENE-DB human TR gene sequences. Using the TCRdist pipeline, a later analysis assigned CDR3 sequences along with most-parsimonious VDJ recombination scenarios. A later analysis defined each TCR beta chain by its CDR3 amino acid sequence plus V-gene family, and excluded reads lacking a unique V-gene family. As a way to deal with suspected cross-contamination and a sequencing artifact, a later analysis dropped 450 to 600 nucleotide sequences that were highly shared and had low generation probability. For each public chain, a later analysis derived a clonal expansion index from normalized ranks of inferred template counts within each repertoire. In a later analysis, generation probabilities were computed using a VDJ recombination model fitted to out-of-frame rearrangements, and the results were checked against IGoR. In a later analysis, TCR-TCR, TCR-HLA and TCR-CMV co-occurrence was scored with hypergeometric tests, and a repertoire-size bias correction was applied to TCR pairs. In a later analysis, false discovery rates were estimated by permuting HLA or CMV assignments 20 times. A later analysis grouped co-occurring TCRs with DBSCAN, adding TCRdist sequence similarity when clustering within HLA-allele-positive subsets. Co-occurrence clustering excluded repertoires with fewer than 30,000 or more than 120,000 public chains, plus five with anomalous nucleotide sharing. Here the immuneACCESS table is served through TCRdb, limited to in-frame sequences with V and J called. Missing clones are a known gap in these copies; in checked studies unresolved V genes cover under half, and the rest lacks a known reason. V and J calls and clone size are as listed in that table; D and trimming were resolved from the DNA. In this sample the table shows 140,000 to 150,000 clones, approximately 80% of which occur a single time. The top ten clonotypes cover just over 4.5% of the sample.

The V and J segments used are TRBV15 and TRBJ1-3; perhaps TRBD1 is the D gene, with 6 bases matching. The receptor was isolated from a man aged 35-49 years in good health and CMV-seronegative. Material: PBMCs. In nucleotide form, the sequence is TGTGCCACCAGCACCCCAGACAGGCCCGGAAACACCATATATTTT. Translation gives CATSTPDRPGNTIYF.